The 3 T cell receptor beta chains reported below all come from one sample, sequenced in a study of blood T cell repertoires in COVID-19. Using immunoSEQ multiplex PCR, the repertoire was profiled, and TCRdb retains in-frame clones only, with some absent. In the table there are about 220,000 clones, around 83% of which are singletons. Sequenced material: peripheral blood. All receptors derive from a man in his forties or fifties with active or convalescent COVID-19.

The chain employs TRBV5-5 and TRBJ2-3; D ambiguous. Germline values: CDR1 SGHKS, CDR2 YYEKEE (reference sequence). The CDR3 is 15 residues long. Between the trimmed V and J ends, which lost 2 bases and 4 bases, there was a span of 14 bases. The chain's CDR3 is CASSFSSGTADTQYF. CDR3 DNA: TGTGCCAGCAGCTTCTCGAGTGGTACCGCAGATACGCAGTATTTT.

This chain links TRBV4-1 with TRBJ1-6; 8 bases map to TRBD1. The CDR3 has 15 amino acids. V lost 1 base and J lost 8; bases outside the gene matches: 4. Germline-derived CDR1 and CDR2 are MGHRA and YSYEKL. The CDR3 DNA reads as TGCGCCAGCAGCCAAGTCGGGACAGGTCATTCACCCCTCCACTTT. This encodes CASSQVGTGHSPLHF.

V is TRBV10-3 and J is TRBJ1-2; D is unclear. The CDR3 runs 16 residues. V was shortened by 0 bases and J by 0 bases, with 11 bases between the two germline ends. Germline lookup yields CDR1 ENHRY and CDR2 SYGVKD. In DNA, the CDR3 is TGTGCCATCAGTGAGTCTGTAGCAGAAGCTAACTATGGCTACACCTTC. Encoded protein: CAISESVAEANYGYTF.